This T cell receptor beta chain came from a study of blood T cell repertoires in COVID-19. This clone was counted between two and nine times. Libraries were prepared by immunoSEQ multiplex PCR; TCRdb keeps only in-frame clonotypes and omits some of them. In the table there are 120,000 or so clones, approximately 83% of which are singletons. This CDR3 region has 12 residues. Germline CDR1 reads SGHNT; CDR2 reads YYREEE (reference sequence). Trimming removed 0 bases from V and 7 bases from J, with 7 bases in between. The chain employs TRBV5-4 and TRBJ1-2; tentatively, D is TRBD1 (5 bases). The receptor was derived from a woman in her 70s with acute or convalescent COVID-19. Source material: peripheral blood. The CDR3 sequence is CASSLDGGGYTF. Here the CDR3 DNA reads TGTGCCAGCAGCTTGGACGGGGGTGGCTACACCTTC.